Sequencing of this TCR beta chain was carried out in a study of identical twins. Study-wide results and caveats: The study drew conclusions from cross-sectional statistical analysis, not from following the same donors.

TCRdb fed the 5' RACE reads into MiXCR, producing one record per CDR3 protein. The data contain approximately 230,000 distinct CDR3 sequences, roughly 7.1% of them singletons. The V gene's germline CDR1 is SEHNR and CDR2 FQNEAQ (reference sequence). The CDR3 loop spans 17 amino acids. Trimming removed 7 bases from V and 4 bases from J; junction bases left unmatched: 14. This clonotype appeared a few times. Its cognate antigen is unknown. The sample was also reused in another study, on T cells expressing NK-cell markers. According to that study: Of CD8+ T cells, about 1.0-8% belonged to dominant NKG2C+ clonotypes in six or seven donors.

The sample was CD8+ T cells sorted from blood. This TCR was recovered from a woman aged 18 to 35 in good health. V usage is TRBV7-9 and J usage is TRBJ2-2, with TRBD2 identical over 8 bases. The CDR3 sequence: CASTSLVISGATGELFF. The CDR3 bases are TGTGCCAGCACGAGCTTAGTTATTAGCGGGGCCACCGGGGAGCTGTTTTTT.